The text below deals with one T cell receptor (beta chain). These data come from a study of blood T cell repertoires in COVID-19. Study overall: Collection of acute and convalescent COVID-19 samples took place in the United States, Italy and Spain. From T cells, B-cell-depleted T cells, or PBMCs came the material, which was cDNA or gDNA.

Assay: immunoSEQ multiplex PCR; the TCRdb copy retains only in-frame clones and omits some. The data show under 150,000 clones, about four fifths seen once. V was pared by 4 bases and J by 5 bases, with 18 bases between. The CDR3 has 15 residues. Germline CDR1 SGDLS, CDR2 YYNGEE. The sequenced sample was peripheral blood. This rearrangement joins TRBV9 to TRBJ1-1; TRBD1 might be the D (6 bases). This sequence was found in a human donor with acute or convalescent COVID-19. The donor label of this sample is uncertain. CDR3 protein: CASSSRDIVLTEAFF. CDR3 sequence (DNA): TGTGCCAGCAGCTCCCGGGACATCGTTCTAACTGAAGCTTTCTTT.